This T cell receptor (beta chain) was documented in a study of blood T cell repertoires in COVID-19. Study-wide background: COVID-19 samples from acute and convalescent phases originated in the United States, Italy and Spain. PBMCs, B-cell-depleted T cells, or T cells provided the cDNA or gDNA that made up the material.

Germline lookup yields CDR1 GTSNPN and CDR2 SVGIG (reference sequence). V shed 4 bases, J shed 4 bases, and the junction held 7 bases outside the gene matches. CDR3 length equals 13 residues. Data came from immunoSEQ multiplex PCR; TCRdb stores just in-frame clones and leaves some out. The data show about 120,000 clones, with 60% to 85% seen just once and over 2% held by the top ten. The chain has TRBV30 and TRBJ2-7, with 7 bases lining up with TRBD2. The sequenced sample consisted of peripheral blood. This TCR was sampled from a man in his 70s with acute or convalescent COVID-19. This CDR3 reads CAWTPLAVYEQYF. The CDR3 DNA reads as TGTGCCTGGACCCCTCTAGCGGTTTACGAGCAGTACTTC.